This T cell receptor (beta chain) was sequenced during a study of radiation and T cells in renal cell carcinoma. On the study more broadly: Nephrectomy followed 15 Gy stereotactic body radiation by 4 weeks.

There are 13 residues in the CDR3. Germline V gene sequence: CDR1 ENHRY, CDR2 SYGVKD. The junction had 3 bases not matched to a gene; V was cut back by 5 bases and J by 5 bases. Comment on this clone: What it binds is unknown.

Some clones are missing from TCRdb's copy, which holds only in-frame ones; the method was immunoSEQ multiplex PCR. The sample has 110,000 to 150,000 clones; over 80% are singletons. Study-wide findings and caveats: Top tumor clonotypes rose in blood 2 weeks post-radiation, then contracted.

The time point was: baseline pretreatment blood. The treatment: 15 Gy SBRT to primary tumor, nephrectomy 4 weeks later. After SBRT, blood was collected at 2 and 4 weeks, plus baseline. This renal cell carcinoma was of the clear cell type. This receptor was taken from a woman aged 50 to 60 with renal cell carcinoma. The gene calls are TRBV10-3 and TRBJ1-5; 7 bases map to TRBD1. This sample comprised blood, obtained from a patient whose treatment included radiotherapy and nephrectomy. CDR3 loop: CAISKGQYQPQHF. CDR3 DNA: TGTGCCATCAGTAAGGGACAGTATCAGCCCCAGCATTTT.